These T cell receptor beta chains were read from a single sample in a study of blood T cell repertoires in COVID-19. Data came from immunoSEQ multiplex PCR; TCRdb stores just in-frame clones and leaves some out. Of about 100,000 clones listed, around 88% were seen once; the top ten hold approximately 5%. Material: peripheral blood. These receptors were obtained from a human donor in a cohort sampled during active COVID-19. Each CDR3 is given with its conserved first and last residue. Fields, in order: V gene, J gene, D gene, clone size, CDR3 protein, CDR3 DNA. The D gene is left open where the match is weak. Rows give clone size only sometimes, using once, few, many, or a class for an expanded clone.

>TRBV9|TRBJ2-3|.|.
CASQPGVFTDTQYF
TGTGCCAGCCAGCCAGGGGTATTCACAGATACGCAGTATTTT
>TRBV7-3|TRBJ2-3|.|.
CASSPIAGGTDTDTQYF
TGTGCCAGCAGCCCCATCGCCGGCGGGACAGACACAGATACGCAGTATTTT
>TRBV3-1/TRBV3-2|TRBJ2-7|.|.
CASSQQGRPYEQYF
TGTGCCAGCAGCCAACAGGGGCGGCCCTACGAGCAGTACTTC
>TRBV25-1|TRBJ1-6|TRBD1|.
CASSARQGADSPLHF
TGTGCCAGCAGTGCCCGACAGGGGGCTGATTCACCCCTCCACTTT
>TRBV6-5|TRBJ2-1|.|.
CASRRIQGNEQFF
TGTGCCAGCAGGAGGATACAGGGAAATGAGCAGTTCTTC
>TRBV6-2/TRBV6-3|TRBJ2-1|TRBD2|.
CASSLRTGGPYNEQFF
TGTGCCAGCAGCCTCCGGACGGGAGGGCCCTACAATGAGCAGTTCTTC
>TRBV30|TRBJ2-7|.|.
CAWSLGSEQYF
TGTGCCTGGAGTCTCGGTAGCGAGCAGTACTTC
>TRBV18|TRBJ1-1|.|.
CASSPPGATEAFF
TGTGCCAGCTCACCACCGGGGGCTACTGAAGCTTTCTTT
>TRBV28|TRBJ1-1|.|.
CASSLLMSTGGLPLGEAFF
TGTGCCAGCAGTTTATTGATGTCCACGGGGGGGTTACCGTTAGGTGAAGCTTTCTTT
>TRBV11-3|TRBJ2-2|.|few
CASSLYRNTGELFF
TGTGCCAGCAGCTTGTATAGGAACACCGGGGAGCTGTTTTTT
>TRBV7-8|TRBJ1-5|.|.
CASSNDWGGREQPQHF
TGTGCCAGCAGCAACGATTGGGGAGGGCGGGAACAGCCCCAGCATTTT
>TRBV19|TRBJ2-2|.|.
CASSETGIAGELFF
TGTGCCAGTAGTGAGACGGGGATAGCCGGGGAGCTGTTTTTT
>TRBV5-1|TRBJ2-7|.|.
CASSLVARGHEQYF
TGCGCCAGCAGCTTGGTGGCCAGAGGCCACGAGCAGTACTTC
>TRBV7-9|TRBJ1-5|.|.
CASSLGPAGDDSNQPQHF
TGTGCCAGCAGCTTAGGCCCCGCAGGGGATGATAGCAATCAGCCCCAGCATTTT
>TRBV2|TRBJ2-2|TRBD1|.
CASRTGRAGELFF
TGTGCCAGCAGGACAGGGCGAGCCGGGGAGCTGTTTTTT
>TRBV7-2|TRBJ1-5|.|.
CASSLGPGVNQPQHF
TGTGCCAGCAGCTTGGGACCGGGGGTCAATCAGCCCCAGCATTTT
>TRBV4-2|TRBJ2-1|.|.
CASSQGHLGGYNEQFF
TGTGCCAGCAGCCAGGGCCACTTGGGAGGCTACAATGAGCAGTTCTTC
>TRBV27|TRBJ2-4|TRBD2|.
CASSLYPTSGMAKNIQYF
TGTGCCAGCAGCCTATACCCAACTAGCGGGATGGCCAAAAACATTCAGTACTTC